This TCR beta chain derives from a study of blood T cell repertoires in COVID-19. Germline CDR1 SGDLS, CDR2 YYNGEE. The trim removed 4 bases at V and 2 bases at J, leaving 6 bases unmatched. This CDR3 contains 15 residues. The protocol was immunoSEQ multiplex PCR, while the TCRdb copy is restricted to in-frame clones and leaves out a portion. The sample holds about 190,000 clones, roughly nine tenths seen once. The origin of this receptor is a man between 65 and 85 years old with active or convalescent COVID-19. V usage is TRBV9 and J usage is TRBJ2-5; 9 nucleotides match TRBD1. Sequencing was performed on peripheral blood. CDR3 sequence (DNA): TGTGCCAGCAGCTCAGCGGGGACAGGGCAAGAGACCCAGTACTTC. Its protein product is CASSSAGTGQETQYF.